These 9 T cell receptor beta chains originate from one sample sequenced in a study of blood T cell repertoires in COVID-19. TCRdb's table, derived via immunoSEQ multiplex PCR, lists solely in-frame clones and lacks some. Among about 230,000 clones, just over 85% were seen once, and the ten largest hold around a tenth. Sample: peripheral blood. These receptors all come from a man over 45 with COVID-19, enrolled during active disease.

The chain has TRBV3-1 (or the pseudogene TRBV3-2) and TRBJ2-2; the match to TRBD1 covers 7 bases. This CDR3 comprises 17 residues. The J segment lost 5 bases and the V segment lost 1 base, leaving 10 bases of the junction unmatched. CDR1 is LGHDT, CDR2 YNNKEL, per germline (reference sequence). The CDR3 bases are TGTGCCAGCAGCCAAGTGACAGGGCGGATTCGGACCGGGGAGCTGTTTTTT. Its translation is CASSQVTGRIRTGELFF.

The rearrangement uses TRBV24-1 and TRBJ2-5; 11 bases fit TRBD1. The germline gives CDR1 KGHDR, CDR2 SFDVKD. V shed 3 bases and J 1 base; nucleotides not matched to a gene: 3. The CDR3 spans 16 residues. CDR3 coding DNA: TGTGCCACCAGTGATCCGGGGACAGGGGGCCAAGAGACCCAGTACTTC. It is translated as CATSDPGTGGQETQYF.

This clone has only one observation. The chain recombines TRBV28 with TRBJ1-1, with TRBD1 as a possible D gene (6 bases). Trimming shortened V by 5 bases and J by 12 bases, and 19 bases separated the two germline ends. This CDR3 has 13 residues. Per germline, CDR1 MDHEN and CDR2 SYDVKM. The CDR3 loop reads CASSVSPGGATFF. CDR3 in DNA: TGTGCCAGCAGTGTATCCCCGGGGGGGGCCACTTTCTTT. Supplemented by reference TRBV28 and TRBJ1-1, the full variable domain reads DVKVTQSSRYLVKRTGEKVFLECVQDMDHENMFWYRQDPGLGLRLIYFSYDVKMKEKGDIPEGYSVSREKKERFSLILESASTNQTSMYLCASSVSPGGATFFGQGTRLTVV.

V and J are TRBV6-5 and TRBJ1-2, with 8 bases aligning to TRBD1. V shed 5 bases, J shed 7 bases, and the junction held 12 bases outside the gene matches. Germline loops: CDR1 MNHEY, CDR2 SVGAGI. This CDR3 has 15 amino acids. This chain's CDR3 is CASSPRTGSIRGYTF. Written as DNA, the CDR3 is TGTGCCAGCAGTCCCCGGACAGGGTCGATACGTGGCTACACCTTC.

The V gene is TRBV6-2 or TRBV6-3, the J gene TRBJ1-2; D is undetermined. V gave up 0 bases and J gave up 8 bases, with 13 bases separating them. This CDR3 comprises 14 residues. CDR1 is MNHEY and CDR2 is SVGEGT in the germline V gene. Here the CDR3 reads CASSYSRLTGGYTF. The CDR3 DNA reads TGTGCCAGCAGTTACTCTAGGCTTACGGGAGGCTACACCTTC.

This clone was observed once. The chain couples TRBV7-3 to TRBJ1-6; D is uncertain. V was trimmed by 2 bases and J by 7 bases, leaving 12 bases between them. The CDR3 is made up of 15 amino acids. The V gene's germline CDR1 is SGHTA and CDR2 FQGTGA. Written as DNA, the CDR3 is TGTGCCAGCAGCTTAGCTCCGGGGATGAATTCACCCCTCCACTTT. Translated: CASSLAPGMNSPLHF.

This sequence joins TRBV9 and TRBJ1-6, with 11 bases matching TRBD1. V trimming: 7 bases; J trimming: 10 bases; junction bases outside the gene matches: 13. The CDR3 spans 16 residues. Germline V gene sequence: CDR1 SGDLS, CDR2 YYNGEE. CDR3 sequence: CASGAPSGTGGSPLHF. CDR3 DNA sequence: TGTGCCAGCGGGGCCCCAAGCGGGACAGGGGGATCACCCCTCCACTTT.

V usage is TRBV30 and J usage is TRBJ1-4, with 11 bases lining up with TRBD1. J was trimmed by 5 bases and V by 5 bases; bases with no gene match: 10. The CDR3 totals 16 residues. Germline loops: CDR1 GTSNPN, CDR2 SVGIG (reference sequence). The CDR3 reads CAWADRGQPSNEKLFF. The CDR3 region has the DNA TGTGCCTGGGCGGACAGGGGGCAACCTTCAAATGAAAAACTGTTTTTT.

The genes are TRBV19 and TRBJ2-2, with D possibly matching TRBD2 (5 bases). The CDR3 contains 13 residues. The V gene's germline CDR1 is LNHDA and CDR2 SQIVND (reference sequence). Trimming took 3 bases from V and 13 from J, leaving 15 bases between them. CDR3 amino acids: CASSIGLAGGLFF. DNA for the CDR3: TGTGCCAGTAGTATCGGTTTGGCGGGTGGGCTGTTTTTT.